Only a few counts were recorded for the clone carrying this T cell receptor (beta chain). Germline trimming cut 6 bases from V and 0 bases from J; bases unmatched to any gene: 3. Germline-derived CDR1 and CDR2 are SGHTA and FQGNSA. The CDR3 consists of 14 residues. TCRdb itself ran the 5' RACE reads through MiXCR, one entry per CDR3 protein. This table has more than 600,000 distinct CDR3 sequences, around a sixth appearing once. The sample originates from a study of identical twins. The same data also contributed to another study, on T cells expressing NK-cell markers. That study reports: Cells sorted as CD3+CD56+NKG2C+, CD3+CD56+NKG2C- and CD3+CD56-NKG2C+ T cells supplied the TCR beta repertoires.

This clonotype originated in a woman under 30 in good health. The chain carries TRBV7-2 and TRBJ2-5, with 8 nucleotides matching TRBD1. The material sequenced was PBMCs. The chain's CDR3 is CASRSGGYQETQYF. The CDR3 DNA sequence: TGTGCCAGCAGATCAGGGGGCTACCAAGAGACCCAGTACTTC.